The next 18 T cell receptor beta chains were all read from a single sample in a study of OX40 agonist ivuxolimab in advanced cancers. Sequencing used immunoSEQ multiplex PCR; TCRdb keeps in-frame clones, though not all of them. The sample lists about 26,000 clones; about nine tenths were seen once. The sample here was CD4+ or CD8+ T cells sorted from blood, taken in a trial of the OX40 agonist ivuxolimab. The receptors were sampled from an adult with an advanced solid tumor such as melanoma, head and neck, liver or kidney cancer.

The rearrangement joins TRBV7-2 to TRBJ1-2, with D unclear. V lost 5 bases and J lost 2, with 6 bases in between. This CDR3 comprises 12 residues. Germline assignment: CDR1 SGHTA and CDR2 FQGNSA. The CDR3: CASSASNYGYTF. The CDR3 region has the DNA TGTGCCAGCAGCGCATCGAACTATGGCTACACCTTC.

The V gene is TRBV19, the J gene TRBJ1-5; D not certain. V shed 3 bases and J shed 1 base, with 19 bases lying between them. Germline CDR1 reads LNHDA; CDR2 reads SQIVND (reference sequence). This CDR3 has 18 amino acids. CDR3 loop: CASSMPFRHFGSNQPQHF. CDR3 DNA sequence: TGTGCCAGTAGTATGCCCTTTCGGCATTTTGGAAGCAATCAGCCCCAGCATTTT.

The gene calls are TRBV28 and TRBJ1-1, with D hard to call. This CDR3 contains 14 residues. Germline CDR1 reads MDHEN; CDR2 reads SYDVKM. The V end was cut by 4 bases, the J end by 2 bases, with 11 bases between. This chain's CDR3 is CASSSRRDNTEAFF. In DNA form, the CDR3 reads TGTGCCAGCAGTTCGAGGAGGGATAACACTGAAGCTTTCTTT.

The chain employs TRBV7-2 and TRBJ2-7; no clear D gene. Germline-derived CDR1 and CDR2 are SGHTA and FQGNSA. The CDR3 is 13 residues long. The V and J ends lost 5 bases and 6 bases respectively, with 14 bases between them. The CDR3: CASSIEGWTEQYF. The CDR3 DNA follows: TGTGCCAGCAGCATCGAAGGGTGGACCGAGCAGTACTTC.

The genes are TRBV9 and TRBJ2-7, with D unresolved. V was pared by 2 bases and J by 2 bases, with 11 bases between. Germline V lookup: CDR1 SGDLS, CDR2 YYNGEE. CDR3 length: 14 residues. In DNA form, the CDR3 reads TGTGCCAGCAGCGTTGGGCTTACCACCTACGAGCAGTACTTC. It yields the protein CASSVGLTTYEQYF. Combining the CDR3 with reference TRBV9 and TRBJ2-7 gives the whole variable domain DSGVTQTPKHLITATGQRVTLRCSPRSGDLSVYWYQQSLDQGLQFLIQYYNGEERAKGNILERFSAQQFPDLHSELNLSSLELGDSALYFCASSVGLTTYEQYFGPGTRLTVT.

This sequence joins TRBV5-6 and TRBJ2-2; TRBD2 aligns across 7 bases. After removal of 3 bases from V and 4 bases from J, the junction contained 18 bases not matched to a gene. CDR1 and CDR2 (germline): SGHDT, YYEEEE. This CDR3 comprises 19 residues. The CDR3 DNA sequence: TGTGCCAGCAGCTCCGGGGTTCGACTAGCCCAATTGGGCACCGGGGAGCTGTTTTTT. This encodes CASSSGVRLAQLGTGELFF.

This chain connects TRBV6-1 to TRBJ2-7, with D maybe TRBD1 (6 bases). CDR3 size: 12 residues. Trimming took off 9 bases at V and 4 bases at J, with 13 bases between the two ends. The V gene's germline CDR1 is MNHNS and CDR2 SASEGT. Here the CDR3 reads CASSPRGYEQYF. CDR3 coding DNA: TGTGCCAGTTCCCCAAGGGGGTACGAGCAGTACTTC.

This clone showed up just once. A junction end diverges from the germline sequence, so it may reflect a read error. The V and J genes are TRBV5-1 and TRBJ1-5; 9 bases map to TRBD1. The CDR3 consists of 14 residues. Germline V gives CDR1 SGHRS, CDR2 YFSETQ. The CDR3 here is CASRLGQGSQPQHF. The CDR3 coding sequence is TGCGCCAGCAGGTTGGGACAGGGTTCTCAGCCCCAGCATTTT.

The rearrangement joins TRBV2 to TRBJ1-5; no clear D gene. The CDR3 covers 15 residues. Germline V gene data show CDR1 as SNHLY and CDR2 as FYNNEI. V shed 0 bases and J shed 4 bases, with 10 bases lying between them. CDR3 protein: CASSEALLRNQPQHF. The DNA for the CDR3 is TGTGCCAGCAGTGAAGCGCTTCTGAGGAATCAGCCCCAGCATTTT. Variable domain in full (rest from reference TRBV2 and TRBJ1-5): EPEVTQTPSHQVTQMGQEVILRCVPISNHLYFYWYRQILGQKVEFLVSFYNNEISEKSEIFDDQFSVERPDGSNFTLKIRSTKLEDSAMYFCASSEALLRNQPQHFGDGTRLSIL.

The chain combines TRBV15 with TRBJ2-5; TRBD2 might be the D (5 bases). V was trimmed by 0 bases and J by 5 bases, leaving 10 bases between them. The germline gives CDR1 LNHNV, CDR2 YYDKDF (reference sequence). CDR3 length: 14 amino acids. This CDR3 reads CATSRDRGGETQYF. The CDR3 DNA reads as TGTGCCACCAGCAGAGATAGAGGCGGGGAGACCCAGTACTTC.

With regard to this clone: The germline gene is not matched at one end of the junction; a read error may be the cause. The chain has TRBV7-9 and TRBJ2-5, with D unresolved. The CDR3 totals 13 residues. Looked up from germline, CDR1 is SEHNR and CDR2 is FQNEAQ (reference sequence). In nucleotides, the CDR3 is TGCGCCAGCAGCCAGGTTAGCCGTGGGACCCAGTACTTC. Translating it yields CASSQVSRGTQYF.

V and J are TRBV4-2 and TRBJ2-3; no clear D. Trimming removed 1 base from V and 0 bases from J, with 5 bases in between. The CDR3 runs to 14 residues. Germline CDR1 is LGHNA and CDR2 is YNFKEQ. The CDR3 DNA sequence: TGTGCCAGCAGCCAAGGGGATAGCACAGATACGCAGTATTTT. It yields the protein CASSQGDSTDTQYF.

This clone was picked up one time. V usage is TRBV7-9 and J usage is TRBJ2-7, with 7 bases lining up with TRBD1. The CDR3 has 14 amino acids. The trim removed 3 bases at V and 2 bases at J, leaving 4 bases unmatched. CDR1 and CDR2 from the germline V gene are SEHNR and FQNEAQ (reference sequence). The CDR3 DNA reads as TGTGCCAGCAGCTTTGGGACAGCAACCTACGAGCAGTACTTC. Translated: CASSFGTATYEQYF.

The chain has TRBV9 and TRBJ2-3; 8 bases line up with TRBD2. The CDR3 runs to 16 residues. V shed 5 bases and J 5 bases; nucleotides not matched to a gene: 13. Per germline, CDR1 SGDLS and CDR2 YYNGEE. The CDR3 DNA reads as TGTGCCAGCAGTCCACAGAGAGCGGGAGAGGTAGATACGCAGTATTTT. Translated: CASSPQRAGEVDTQYF.

The chain couples TRBV27 to TRBJ2-7, with TRBD1 as a possible D gene (7 bases). The V end lost 0 bases, the J end lost 6 bases, and 18 bases lay between the germline ends. Germline CDR1 and CDR2: MNHEY and SMNVEV (reference sequence). CDR3 length equals 16 residues. The CDR3 bases are TGTGCCAGCAGTTTATCGGGGGGTAGTAGGGGGCGCGAGCAGTACTTC. Translating gives CASSLSGGSRGREQYF.

The CDR3 coding sequence is TGTGCCAGCAGTGGGGTCCGGGGCGGCTATAACACCGGGGAGCTGTTTTTT. Protein product: CASSGVRGGYNTGELFF. The rearrangement uses TRBV27 and TRBJ2-2; D may be TRBD1 or TRBD2 (5 bases each). CDR3 length: 17 residues. Per germline, CDR1 MNHEY and CDR2 SMNVEV (reference sequence). The V gene lost 5 bases and the J gene lost 2 bases, with 18 bases spanning the gap.

The V gene is TRBV5-1, the J gene TRBJ2-5; 8 nucleotides line up with TRBD2. Germline V gives CDR1 SGHRS, CDR2 YFSETQ. With V trimmed by 3 bases and J by 2 bases, 6 bases remained unmatched. The CDR3 length is 15 residues. The CDR3 is CASSSVGTSQETQYF. The CDR3 DNA reads as TGCGCCAGCAGCTCCGTTGGGACTAGTCAAGAGACCCAGTACTTC.

The V and J genes are TRBV30 and TRBJ2-1, with D perhaps matching TRBD1 (5 bases). Germline V lookup: CDR1 GTSNPN, CDR2 SVGIG (reference sequence). Trimming pared 7 bases from V and 1 base from J, leaving 20 bases between. The CDR3 spans 16 residues. The CDR3 coding sequence is TGTGCCTTCACGCCGCCCCAGGGTGGGTCCTACAATGAGCAGTTCTTC. Protein product: CAFTPPQGGSYNEQFF.